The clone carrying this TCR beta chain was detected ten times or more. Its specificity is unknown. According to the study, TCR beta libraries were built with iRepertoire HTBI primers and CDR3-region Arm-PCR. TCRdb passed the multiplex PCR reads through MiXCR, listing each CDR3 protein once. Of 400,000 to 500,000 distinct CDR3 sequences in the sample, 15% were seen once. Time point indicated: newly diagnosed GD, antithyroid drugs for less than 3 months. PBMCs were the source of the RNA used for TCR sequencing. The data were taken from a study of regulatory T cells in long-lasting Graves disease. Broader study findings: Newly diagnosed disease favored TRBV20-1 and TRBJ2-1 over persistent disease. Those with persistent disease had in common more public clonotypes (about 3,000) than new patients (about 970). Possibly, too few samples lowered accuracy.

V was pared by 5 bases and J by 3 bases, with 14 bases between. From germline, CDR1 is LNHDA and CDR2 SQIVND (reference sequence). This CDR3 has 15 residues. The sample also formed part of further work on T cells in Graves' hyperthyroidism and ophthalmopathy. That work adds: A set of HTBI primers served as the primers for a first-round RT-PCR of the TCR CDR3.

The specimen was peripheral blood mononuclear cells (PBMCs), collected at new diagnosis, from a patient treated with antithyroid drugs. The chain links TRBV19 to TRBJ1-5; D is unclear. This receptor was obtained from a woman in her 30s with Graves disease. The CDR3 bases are TGTGCCAGTAGTCCCTCCCGGCAACCCAATCAGCCCCAGCATTTT. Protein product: CASSPSRQPNQPQHF.